The source of this TCR beta chain is a study of CD8 T cells in Susac syndrome. This clonotype was seen a single time. Germline CDR1 is DFQATT and CDR2 is SNEGSKA (reference sequence). Trimming stripped 6 bases from V and 9 bases from J, with 18 bases between. CDR3 length: 13 amino acids. It was with random hexamers that roughly 0.45 to 1 ug RNA was reverse transcribed. A single record per CDR3 protein comes from TCRdb applying MiXCR to the immunoSEQ multiplex PCR reads. The sample holds about 120,000 distinct CDR3 sequences, 85% to 95% seen once. The source of this sequence is a human donor in good health. The specimen sequenced was CD8+ T cells from PBMCs. This chain uses TRBV20-1 with TRBJ2-1, with D possibly TRBD2 on 6 matching bases. In DNA form, the CDR3 reads TGCAGTGCCGTGACTAGTTTTAAGCCTGAGCAGTTCTTC. Its protein is CSAVTSFKPEQFF.